This T cell receptor beta chain is from a study of CD8 T cells in Susac syndrome. RNA totalling roughly 0.5 to 1 ug underwent reverse transcription with random hexamers. TCRdb re-called the immunoSEQ multiplex PCR reads with MiXCR, one entry per CDR3 protein. The data hold 85,000 to 130,000 distinct CDR3 sequences, with around 94% observed a single time. The clonotype was recovered from a human donor with Susac syndrome. Sample: CD8+ T cells from PBMCs.

The CDR3 nucleotides read TGTGCCAGCAGTTTATCCCCCGGACTTGGGGAGCAGTACTTC. It is translated as CASSLSPGLGEQYF. The chain combines TRBV27 with TRBJ2-7; maybe TRBD2 (5 bases). The CDR3 has 14 amino acids. V was clipped by 0 bases and J by 7 bases, with 13 bases between them. Looked up from germline, CDR1 is MNHEY and CDR2 is SMNVEV (reference sequence).